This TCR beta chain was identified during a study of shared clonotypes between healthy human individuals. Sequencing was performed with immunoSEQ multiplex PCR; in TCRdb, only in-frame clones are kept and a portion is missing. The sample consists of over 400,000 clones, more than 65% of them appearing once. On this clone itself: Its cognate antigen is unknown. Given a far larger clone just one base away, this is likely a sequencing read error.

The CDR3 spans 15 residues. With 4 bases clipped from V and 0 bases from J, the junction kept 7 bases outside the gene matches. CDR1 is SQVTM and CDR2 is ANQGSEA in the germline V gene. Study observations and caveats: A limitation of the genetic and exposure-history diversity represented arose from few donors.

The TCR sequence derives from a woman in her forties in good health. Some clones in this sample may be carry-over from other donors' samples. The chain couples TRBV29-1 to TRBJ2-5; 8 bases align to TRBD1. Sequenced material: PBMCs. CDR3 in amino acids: CSVGGLTGDQETQYF. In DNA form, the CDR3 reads TGCAGCGTTGGAGGGCTGACAGGGGACCAAGAGACCCAGTACTTC.